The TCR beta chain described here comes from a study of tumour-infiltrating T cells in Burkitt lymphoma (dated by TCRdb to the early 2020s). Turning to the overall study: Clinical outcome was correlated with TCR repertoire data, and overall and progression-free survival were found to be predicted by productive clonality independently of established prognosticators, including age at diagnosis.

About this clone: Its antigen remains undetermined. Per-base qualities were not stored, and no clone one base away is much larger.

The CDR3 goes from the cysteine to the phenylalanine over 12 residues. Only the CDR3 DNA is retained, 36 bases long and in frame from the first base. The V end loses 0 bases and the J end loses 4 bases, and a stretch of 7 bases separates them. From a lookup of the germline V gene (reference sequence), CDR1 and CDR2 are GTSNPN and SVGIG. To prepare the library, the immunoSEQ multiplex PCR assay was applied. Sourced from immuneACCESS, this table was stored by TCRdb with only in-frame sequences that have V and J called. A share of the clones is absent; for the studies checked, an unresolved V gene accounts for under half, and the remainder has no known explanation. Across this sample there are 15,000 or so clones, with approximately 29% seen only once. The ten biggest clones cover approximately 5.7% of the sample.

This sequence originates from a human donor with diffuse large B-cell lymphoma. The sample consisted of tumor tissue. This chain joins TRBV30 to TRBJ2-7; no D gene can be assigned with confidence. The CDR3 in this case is CAWSVGNYEQYF. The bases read TGTGCCTGGAGTGTAGGAAATTACGAGCAGTACTTC.